These 26 T cell receptor beta chains share one sample of origin, sequenced in a study of cytomegalovirus exposure and HLA in healthy donors. The PCR ran on 60 Vbeta and 13 Jbeta primers. The repertoire was sequenced with immunoSEQ multiplex PCR; TCRdb's copy has only in-frame clones and lacks some. Here the sample spans about 120,000 clones, approximately 80% being singletons. The material sequenced was PBMCs. The receptor source for this set is a man aged 25 to 40 in good health and CMV-seropositive.

This chain joins TRBV27 and TRBJ1-5, with D perhaps matching TRBD1 (6 bases). V lost 1 base and J 7 bases, leaving 23 bases between the germline ends. Germline V gene sequence: CDR1 MNHEY, CDR2 SMNVEV (reference sequence). This CDR3 comprises 18 residues. The CDR3 DNA follows: TGTGCCAGCAGTTTATTAAGCCGGACTGCGGGGGCGGACCAGCCCCAGCATTTT. Translated, it gives CASSLLSRTAGADQPQHF.

This sequence joins TRBV10-2 and TRBJ2-3; 10 bases are a match to TRBD2. Germline V gives CDR1 WSHSY, CDR2 SAAADI. CDR3 length equals 16 residues. Trimming at V came to 6 bases and at J to 2 bases, leaving 8 bases not matched to a gene. This CDR3 is CASRTGTSETTDTQYF. The CDR3 DNA sequence: TGCGCCAGCAGAACCGGGACTAGCGAGACCACAGATACGCAGTATTTT.

V is TRBV7-9 and J is TRBJ2-7, with TRBD2 identical over 7 bases. CDR1 and CDR2 from the germline V gene are SEHNR and FQNEAQ (reference sequence). The CDR3 spans 16 residues. The J segment lost 0 bases and the V segment lost 5 bases, leaving 10 bases of the junction unmatched. For the CDR3, the DNA is TGTGCCAGCAGCCCCGAGGTCCGCGGGAGCTCCTACGAGCAGTACTTC. It translates to CASSPEVRGSSYEQYF.

This clone was observed a few times. The chain uses TRBV2 and TRBJ1-4; 7 bases are a match to TRBD1. The CDR3 has 15 amino acids. Germline V CDR1 and CDR2: SNHLY, FYNNEI. The V and J ends lost 4 bases and 5 bases, in that order; junction bases with no gene match: 7. The CDR3: CASSVRGQPNEKLFF. The CDR3 nucleotides read TGTGCCAGCAGTGTACGGGGACAGCCAAATGAAAAACTGTTTTTT.

V usage is TRBV7-3 and J usage is TRBJ2-5; 8 bases match TRBD2. CDR3 length: 16 amino acids. Per germline, CDR1 SGHTA and CDR2 FQGTGA. The J segment lost 5 bases and the V segment lost 3 bases, leaving 11 bases of the junction unmatched. The CDR3 DNA sequence: TGTGCCAGCAGCTTGCTGGGAGCGGGGGCCGGGGAGACCCAGTACTTC. Translated: CASSLLGAGAGETQYF.

V gene TRBV18 combines with J gene TRBJ2-5; 10 bases agree with TRBD1. This CDR3 is 17 amino acids long. Germline-derived CDR1 and CDR2 are KGHSH and LQKENI. Unmatched junction bases numbered 10, after V lost 2 bases and J lost 4 bases. The CDR3 coding sequence is TGTGCCAGCTCACCATCCTTCCGGGACAGGGGTGTAGAGACCCAGTACTTC. As protein: CASSPSFRDRGVETQYF.

This chain joins TRBV27 and TRBJ2-2, with 7 bases that match TRBD1. Unmatched junction bases numbered 7, after V lost 5 bases and J lost 4 bases. Per germline, CDR1 MNHEY and CDR2 SMNVEV (reference sequence). The CDR3 is made up of 15 amino acids. DNA of the CDR3: TGTGCCAGCAGTCGACAGGGCGGAGTCACCGGGGAGCTGTTTTTT. As protein: CASSRQGGVTGELFF.

The chain couples TRBV19 to TRBJ2-1, with D tentatively TRBD1 (6 bases). Trimming left V 0 bases short and J 0 bases short, with 15 bases between. The CDR3 sequence is 18 residues long. Germline CDR1 is LNHDA and CDR2 is SQIVND (reference sequence). As DNA, the CDR3 is TGTGCCAGTAGTATAGATCATGGGGGCGCGAGCTCCTACAATGAGCAGTTCTTC. Its translation is CASSIDHGGASSYNEQFF.

This clone was detected a few times. The rearrangement joins TRBV2 to TRBJ1-2; D not resolved. Germline V CDR1 and CDR2: SNHLY, FYNNEI. The CDR3 runs 12 residues. V was clipped by 5 bases and J by 2 bases, with 6 bases between them. The CDR3 nucleotides read TGTGCCAGCAGTCCGGTGAACTATGGCTACACCTTC. It is translated as CASSPVNYGYTF. The full variable domain, its missing parts supplied by reference TRBV2 and TRBJ1-2, is EPEVTQTPSHQVTQMGQEVILRCVPISNHLYFYWYRQILGQKVEFLVSFYNNEISEKSEIFDDQFSVERPDGSNFTLKIRSTKLEDSAMYFCASSPVNYGYTFGSGTRLTVV.

J is TRBJ2-4 and V is TRBV4-1, with TRBD2 identical over 9 bases. V was pared by 4 bases and J by 9 bases, with 10 bases of the junction left unmatched. CDR3 length: 15 residues. From germline, CDR1 is MGHRA and CDR2 YSYEKL. The CDR3 DNA is TGCGCCAGCAGCCCGAGAGCGGGGGGCGCTGGCATTCAGTACTTC. Translating it yields CASSPRAGGAGIQYF.

The chain combines TRBV2 with TRBJ2-4, with D unclear. CDR1 SNHLY and CDR2 FYNNEI come from the germline V gene. The CDR3 length is 13 residues. V was pared by 2 bases and J by 2 bases, with 4 bases between. This chain's CDR3 is CASSEPTKNIQYF. The DNA for the CDR3 is TGTGCCAGCAGTGAACCAACCAAAAACATTCAGTACTTC.

This clone was detected only a few times. This sequence joins TRBV5-1 and TRBJ1-3; D uncertain. V was trimmed by 2 bases and J by 2 bases, leaving 8 bases between them. Germline V CDR1 and CDR2: SGHRS, YFSETQ. The CDR3 is 14 amino acids. CDR3 region: CASSLSGTGNTIYF. In DNA form, the CDR3 reads TGCGCCAGCAGCTTATCGGGTACTGGAAACACCATATATTTT.

The chain uses TRBV7-2 and TRBJ2-7; 7 bases align to TRBD1. CDR3 length: 17 residues. After removal of 4 bases from V and 3 bases from J, the junction contained 15 bases not matched to a gene. Germline lookup yields CDR1 SGHTA and CDR2 FQGNSA. The CDR3 protein is CASSSRTRGLRVYEQYF. DNA for the CDR3: TGTGCCAGCAGCTCCCGGACGAGGGGGCTAAGGGTCTACGAGCAGTACTTC.

This clone was counted a few times. V usage is TRBV7-9 and J usage is TRBJ1-4; the D gene is possibly TRBD1 (6 bases). Germline V gives CDR1 SEHNR, CDR2 FQNEAQ (reference sequence). This CDR3 is 14 amino acids long. Trimming stripped 2 bases from V and 3 bases from J, with 7 bases between. The CDR3 bases are TGTGCCAGCAGCTTATCAGGGGCTAATGAAAAACTGTTTTTT. As protein: CASSLSGANEKLFF.

J is TRBJ1-2 and V is TRBV5-6; a weak D match, TRBD1 (6 bases). CDR1 and CDR2 (germline): SGHDT, YYEEEE. The length of the CDR3 is 16 residues. V lost 3 bases and J 2 bases, leaving 17 bases between the germline ends. The CDR3 protein is CASSWSGDPWNYGYTF. The CDR3 DNA reads as TGTGCCAGCAGCTGGTCAGGGGACCCCTGGAACTATGGCTACACCTTC.

The chain recombines TRBV7-9 with TRBJ1-1, with TRBD1 identical over 8 bases. This CDR3 has 14 residues. J gave up 4 bases and V 4 bases, and 5 bases lay outside the gene matches. Germline V gene lookup returns CDR1 SEHNR and CDR2 FQNEAQ (reference sequence). CDR3 in DNA: TGTGCCAGCAGCTCTCAGGGGGCCGGCACTGAAGCTTTCTTT. Translating it yields CASSSQGAGTEAFF.

In this sample, this clone turned up once. The chain joins TRBV19 to TRBJ1-2; 8 nucleotides align to TRBD1. Germline CDR1 reads LNHDA; CDR2 reads SQIVND (reference sequence). The junction had 12 bases not matched to a gene; V was cut back by 1 base and J by 5 bases. The CDR3 is made up of 17 amino acids. The CDR3 here is CASSIAARGRGSYGYTF. The CDR3 nucleotides are TGTGCCAGTAGTATAGCGGCCAGGGGGCGAGGGTCTTATGGCTACACCTTC.

This clone was detected only a few times. The CDR3 DNA follows: TGTGCCAGCAGTTCCACCTCTCTGGGACAATGGGAGCAGTACTTC. Residues: CASSSTSLGQWEQYF. This chain uses TRBV6-5 with TRBJ2-7, with a tentative D call TRBD1 (6 bases). Germline assignment: CDR1 MNHEY and CDR2 SVGAGI. This CDR3 has 15 residues. The germline V and J ends were trimmed by 4 bases and 7 bases, with 20 bases remaining between them.

The V gene is TRBV2, the J gene TRBJ1-5; perhaps TRBD1 as D (6 bases). Trimming cost V 2 bases and J 3 bases, with 14 bases left between them. CDR3 size: 16 residues. Germline V gives CDR1 SNHLY, CDR2 FYNNEI. CDR3 coding DNA: TGTGCCAGCAGTGAATCGCGGGGGGCGATCAATCAGCCCCAGCATTTT. It translates to CASSESRGAINQPQHF.

The chain uses TRBV11-3 and TRBJ2-5; 9 bases align to TRBD1. The CDR3 totals 13 residues. Germline V CDR1 and CDR2: SGHNT, YENEEA. J was trimmed by 4 bases and V by 4 bases; bases with no gene match: 1. CDR3 residues: CASSSDRGETQYF. The DNA for the CDR3 is TGTGCCAGCAGCTCGGACAGGGGAGAGACCCAGTACTTC.

The J gene is TRBJ2-1, the V gene TRBV19; TRBD1 aligns across 7 bases. Germline V gives CDR1 LNHDA, CDR2 SQIVND (reference sequence). The CDR3 sequence is 16 residues long. Trimming cost V 6 bases and J 9 bases; bases outside gene matches: 17. CDR3 residues: CASSHHDRVNIGEQFF. The CDR3, as DNA: TGTGCCAGTAGCCACCACGACAGGGTTAATATCGGTGAGCAGTTCTTC.

This clone showed up just once. V and J are TRBV11-1 and TRBJ2-4; the D is unclear. The CDR3 totals 14 residues. Germline V gene data show CDR1 as SGHAT and CDR2 as FQDESV (reference sequence). The V end lost 1 base, the J end lost 0 bases, and 4 bases lay between the germline ends. The CDR3 DNA reads as TGTGCCAGCAGCTTAGTAGCAGCCAAAAACATTCAGTACTTC. Protein product: CASSLVAAKNIQYF.

The rearrangement uses TRBV6-6 and TRBJ1-5; TRBD1 aligns across 10 bases. Per germline, CDR1 MNHNY and CDR2 SVGAGI (reference sequence). The CDR3 runs to 16 residues. J gave up 5 bases and V 2 bases, and 6 bases lay outside the gene matches. CDR3 residues: CASSYPGTGEDQPQHF. In nucleotides, the CDR3 is TGTGCCAGCAGTTACCCTGGGACAGGGGAGGATCAGCCCCAGCATTTT.

This clone showed up just a few times. The V gene is TRBV25-1, the J gene TRBJ2-3, with a possible D match to TRBD1 (6 bases). This CDR3 has 15 amino acids. With 5 bases removed from V and 0 bases from J, the gap between germline ends came to 12 bases. Germline V gives CDR1 MGHDK, CDR2 SYGVNS. CDR3 region: CASSRQVPSTDTQYF. The CDR3, as DNA: TGTGCCAGCAGTCGACAGGTACCTAGCACAGATACGCAGTATTTT.

This clone was counted a single time. The V call is TRBV30, the J call TRBJ1-1; the D gene is possibly TRBD1 (5 bases). The CDR3 is 13 residues long. CDR1 and CDR2 from the germline V gene are GTSNPN and SVGIG (reference sequence). V gave up 0 bases and J gave up 6 bases, with 11 bases separating them. CDR3 residues: CAWSVSSRAEAFF. The CDR3 nucleotides are TGTGCCTGGAGTGTAAGTTCCAGGGCTGAAGCTTTCTTT.

The chain carries TRBV5-1 and TRBJ2-5; TRBD1 matches 9 bases. With the DNA end fitting TRBJ2-7 better, the J assignment may be wrong. The germline V gene has CDR1 SGHRS and CDR2 YFSETQ. CDR3 length: 15 residues. CDR3 protein: CASSPTGQGFHEQYF. The CDR3 bases are TGCGCCAGCAGCCCTACGGGACAGGGTTTCCACGAGCAGTACTTC.